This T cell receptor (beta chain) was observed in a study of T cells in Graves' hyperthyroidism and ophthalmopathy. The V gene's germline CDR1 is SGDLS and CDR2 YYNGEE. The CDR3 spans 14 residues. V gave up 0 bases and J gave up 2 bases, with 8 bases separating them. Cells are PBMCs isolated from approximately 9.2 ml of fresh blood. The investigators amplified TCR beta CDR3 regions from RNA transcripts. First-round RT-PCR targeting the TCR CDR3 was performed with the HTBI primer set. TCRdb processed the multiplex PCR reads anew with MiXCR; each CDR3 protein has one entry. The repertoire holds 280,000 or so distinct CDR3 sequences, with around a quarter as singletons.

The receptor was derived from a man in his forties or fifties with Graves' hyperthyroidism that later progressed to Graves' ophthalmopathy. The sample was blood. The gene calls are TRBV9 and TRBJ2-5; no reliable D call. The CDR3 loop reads CASSVGSKQETQYF. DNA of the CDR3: TGTGCCAGCAGCGTAGGGTCTAAACAAGAGACCCAGTACTTC.